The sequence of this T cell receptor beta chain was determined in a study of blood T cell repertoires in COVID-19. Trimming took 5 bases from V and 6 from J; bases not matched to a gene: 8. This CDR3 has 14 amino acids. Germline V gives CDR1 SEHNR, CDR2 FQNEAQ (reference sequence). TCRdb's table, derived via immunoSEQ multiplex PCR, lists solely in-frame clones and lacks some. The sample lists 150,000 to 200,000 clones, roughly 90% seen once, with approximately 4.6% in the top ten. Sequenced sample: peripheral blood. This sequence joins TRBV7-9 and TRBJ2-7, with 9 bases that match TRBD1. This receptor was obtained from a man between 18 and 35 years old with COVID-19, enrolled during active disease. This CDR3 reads CASSPQGASSEQYF. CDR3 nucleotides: TGTGCCAGCAGCCCACAGGGGGCATCGAGCGAGCAGTACTTC.